Included here is one T cell receptor (beta chain) sequence, with context. Antigen: not known. This PCR relied on a set of 60 Vbeta primers and 13 Jbeta primers. TCRdb's copy holds only in-frame clones and misses some; the assay was immunoSEQ multiplex PCR. The data hold some 140,000 clones, with about 80% observed a single time. The CDR3 runs 12 residues. Germline lookup yields CDR1 SGHTA and CDR2 FQGTGA. With 2 bases removed from V and 7 bases from J, the gap between germline ends came to 6 bases. Everyone who donated was a healthy bone marrow donor. This specimen belongs to a study of cytomegalovirus exposure and HLA in healthy donors. Study information: In an early release, HLA-typed donors contributed some 80 million unique TCR sequences. Points from the study as a whole: Accurate HLA-A and HLA-B prediction from TCR beta sequences was reported for most subjects. In a later analysis, V- and J-gene trimming of beta chains associated with a DCLRE1C missense variant, replicated independently.

This TCR came from a middle-aged man in good health and CMV-seropositive. This chain connects TRBV7-3 to TRBJ2-1; D is unresolved. Material for sequencing was PBMCs. In DNA, the CDR3 is TGTGCCAGCAGCTTACTCAGGAATGAGCAGTTCTTC. As protein: CASSLLRNEQFF. Combining the CDR3 with reference TRBV7-3 and TRBJ2-1 gives the whole variable domain GAGVSQTPSNKVTEKGKYVELRCDPISGHTALYWYRQSLGQGPEFLIYFQGTGAADDSGLPNDRFFAVRPEGSVSTLKIQRTERGDSAVYLCASSLLRNEQFFGPGTRLTVL.